Included here is one TCR beta chain sequence, with context. This clonotype was seen many times. What antigen it recognizes has not been identified. It has no much larger one-base neighbor in the sample; base qualities were not kept. This entry comes from a study of response to subunit inactivated influenza vaccine (dated by TCRdb to the late 2010s). Study-level background: Deep quantitative profiling of the T cell receptor repertoire was used in the study to follow responses to a trivalent subunit inactivated influenza vaccine.

Results and caveats for the whole study, not just this receptor: It was suggested by the authors that each seasonal influenza vaccination may recruit only a limited number of new T cells.

The library was produced with RT-PCR. The run used an Illumina HiSeq 2500. TCRdb took the public reads, trimmed them with fastp at Q25, ran MiXCR for clone calling and kept in-frame beta chains. For every CDR3 protein sequence, its rows merge into one entry that carries the most common genes and DNA. The sample table shows about 570,000 distinct CDR3 sequences, and approximately 10% are seen once. About 11% of the sample is taken by the ten largest. CDR1 KGHSH and CDR2 LQKENI were looked up in the germline V gene. Measured from the cysteine to the phenylalanine, the CDR3 is 14 residues long. The only DNA kept is the CDR3, 42 bases in frame from the first base. The germline ends are 8 bases apart after V is trimmed by 2 bases and J by 1 base. The same data also went into a second study, on T cells expressing NK-cell markers. The second paper further reports: The TCR beta cDNA libraries were made using 5'RACE template switching, a step that added both a universal primer site and unique molecular identifiers. TCR beta-chain repertoires were profiled in sorted CD3+CD56+NKG2C+, CD3+CD56+NKG2C- and CD3+CD56-NKG2C+ T-cell subsets from about 8 donors. Seven of the eight sequenced donors were HCMV-seropositive and one was HCMV-seronegative. In several experiments an anti-gammadeltaTCR antibody was added to restrict sorting to alphabetaTCR-expressing T cells. For five or six donors, the dominant CD3+CD56+NKG2C+ clonotypes were among the top 10 CD8+ clonotypes and accounted for 1.0-7.0% of CD8+ T cells. Those dominant clonotypes were again the most abundant among CD3+CD56-NKG2C+ cells in several donors, at roughly 25-65%. Whether the expanded NKG2C-expressing T cell clones were specific for HCMV antigens was left unclear. The study sequenced eight donors, all healthy volunteers chosen at random: three men and five women. HCMV serostatus was determined by detecting HCMV-specific IgG in serum with a commercial ELISA kit. Peripheral blood mononuclear cells were isolated from blood by Ficoll density gradient centrifugation. For about 6 donors, unsorted PBMC were also used to sequence bulk peripheral blood T-cell repertoires. cDNA synthesis was primed from the TCR beta constant segment, followed by two successive PCR amplification steps. Sequencing of the libraries produced 2 x 150 bp reads on Illumina HiSeq 2000/2500, MiSeq or NextSeq. MIGEC handled demultiplexing of the reads and grouping by UMI, while MiTCR was used to assemble and quantify clonotypes. To exclude erroneous sequences, any TCR cDNA sequence not supported by at least two reads was discarded. The tcR package was used for downstream repertoire analysis, and clonotypes were matched across fractions by CDR3 nucleotide sequence plus V segment. VDJmatch was used to annotate antigen specificity against VDJdb, with one amino acid substitution in CDR3 permitted.

The chain links TRBV18 with TRBJ2-5; the best D guess is TRBD2, with 5 bases matching. The source is a man aged 45-65 years who received an inactivated influenza vaccine. Donor details come from another sample of the same person, matched by shared clones. The source was PBMCs from blood, collected on the day of vaccination. The nucleotide sequence reads as follows: TGTGCCAGCTCACCAAGGAGGTTCCAAGAGACCCAGTACTTC. Translated, it reads CASSPRRFQETQYF.